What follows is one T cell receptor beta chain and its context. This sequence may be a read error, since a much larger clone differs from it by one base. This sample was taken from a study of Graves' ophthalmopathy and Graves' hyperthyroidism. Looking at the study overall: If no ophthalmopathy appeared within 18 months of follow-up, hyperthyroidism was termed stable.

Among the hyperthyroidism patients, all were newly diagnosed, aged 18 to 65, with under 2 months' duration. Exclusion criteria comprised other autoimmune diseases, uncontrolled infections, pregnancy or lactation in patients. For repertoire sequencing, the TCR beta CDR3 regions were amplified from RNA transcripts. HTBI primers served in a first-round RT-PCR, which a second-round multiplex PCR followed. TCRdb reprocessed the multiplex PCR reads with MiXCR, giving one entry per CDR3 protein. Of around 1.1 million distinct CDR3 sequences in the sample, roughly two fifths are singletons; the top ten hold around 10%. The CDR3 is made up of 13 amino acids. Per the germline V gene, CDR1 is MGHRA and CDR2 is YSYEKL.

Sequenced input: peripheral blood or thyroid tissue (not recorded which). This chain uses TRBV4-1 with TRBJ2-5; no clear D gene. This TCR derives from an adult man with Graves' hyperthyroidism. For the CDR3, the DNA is TGCGCCAACAGCCAACCCCCTCAGGAGACCCAGTACTTC. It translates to CANSQPPQETQYF.